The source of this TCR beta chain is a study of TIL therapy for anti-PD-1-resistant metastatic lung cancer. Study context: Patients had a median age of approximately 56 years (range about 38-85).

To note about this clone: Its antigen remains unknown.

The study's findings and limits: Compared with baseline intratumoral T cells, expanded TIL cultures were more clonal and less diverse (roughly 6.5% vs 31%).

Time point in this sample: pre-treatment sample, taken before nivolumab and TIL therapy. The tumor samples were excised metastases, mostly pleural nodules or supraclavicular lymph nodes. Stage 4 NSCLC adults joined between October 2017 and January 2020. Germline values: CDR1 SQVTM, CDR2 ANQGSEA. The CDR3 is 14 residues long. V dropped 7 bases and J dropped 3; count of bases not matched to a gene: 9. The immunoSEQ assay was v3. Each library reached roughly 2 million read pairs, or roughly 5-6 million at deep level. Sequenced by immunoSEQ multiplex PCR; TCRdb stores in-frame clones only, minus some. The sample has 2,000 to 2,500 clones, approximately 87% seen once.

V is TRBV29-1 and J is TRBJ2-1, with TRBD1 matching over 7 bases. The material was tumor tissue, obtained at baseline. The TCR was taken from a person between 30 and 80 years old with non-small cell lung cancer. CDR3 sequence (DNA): TGCAGCGGAACCCCGGGACAGAACTACAATGAGCAGTTCTTC. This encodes CSGTPGQNYNEQFF.